This T cell receptor (beta chain) was sequenced in a study of blood T cell repertoires in COVID-19. Background on the study: Samples came from the United States, Italy and Spain, spanning acute and convalescent COVID-19. T cells, B-cell-depleted T cells, or PBMCs provided the cDNA or gDNA that served as material.

TCRdb's table, derived via immunoSEQ multiplex PCR, lists solely in-frame clones and lacks some. The repertoire has some 270,000 clones, 70% to 90% of them found once; the top ten carry roughly 4.3%. J was trimmed by 2 bases and V by 6 bases; bases with no gene match: 7. The CDR3 is 15 residues long. Germline V gene data show CDR1 as MNHEY and CDR2 as SVGAGI. All recovered Cohort 3 donors got two negative PCRs, got clearance, or saw symptom resolution. This TCR was sampled from a woman aged 30 to 39 who had recovered from COVID-19. The rearrangement uses TRBV6-5 and TRBJ1-5; 7 bases are a match to TRBD1. The specimen was PBMCs or T cells enriched from blood (not recorded which). CDR3 in DNA: TGTGCCAGCAGAGCGACAGGGATGGGCAATCAGCCCCAGCATTTT. Translated: CASRATGMGNQPQHF.